This TCR beta chain was captured by sequencing in a study of beta chain features in type 1 diabetes. The investigators reverse transcribed all of the isolated RNA, so they sequenced expressed TCRB transcripts. Libraries were prepared by immunoSEQ multiplex PCR; TCRdb keeps only in-frame clonotypes and omits some of them. The profile covers about 15,000 clones, with 40% to 45% appearing a single time and around 0.53% taken by the ten largest. CD4+ naive, central memory, regulatory and stem cell-like memory cells were sorted via CD45RO/CCR7/CD25/CD127/CD95/CD27. V was trimmed by 2 bases and J by 0 bases, leaving 12 bases between them. Germline V gene data show CDR1 as SGHRS and CDR2 as YFSETQ. CDR3 size: 15 residues. The sample holds a few counts of this clone.

The sequence came from a woman in her thirties or forties in good health. What was sequenced was stem cell memory CD4+ T cells from blood. The chain couples TRBV5-1 to TRBJ2-7; D may be TRBD1 (5 bases). The CDR3 bases are TGCGCCAGCAGCTTAACCAGGGCGACCTCCTACGAGCAGTACTTC. It translates to CASSLTRATSYEQYF. Combining the CDR3 with reference TRBV5-1 and TRBJ2-7 gives the whole variable domain KAGVTQTPRYLIKTRGQQVTLSCSPISGHRSVSWYQQTPGQGLQFLFEYFSETQRNKGNFPGRFSGRQFSNSRSEMNVSTLELGDSALYLCASSLTRATSYEQYFGPGTRLTVT.